Listed below are T cell receptor beta chains from one sample, sequenced in a study of human thymus T cells. Here immunoSEQ multiplex PCR was the method, and the copy in TCRdb shows in-frame clones only, minus some. The sample contains about 78,000 clones, approximately 97% of which appear only once. The sequenced material came from thymus tissue. These receptors were taken from a boy younger than two with a congenital heart defect but otherwise immunologically healthy. CDR3s include the opening cysteine and the closing phenylalanine or tryptophan. The D gene is left open where the match is weak. Size values are once, few and many counts, or a class for expanded clones, and some rows have none.

>.|.|TRBJ2-7|TRBV5-6
CASSLVGGESSYEQYF
TGTGCCAGCAGCTTGGTGGGGGGCGAGAGCTCCTACGAGCAGTACTTC
>.|TRBD1|TRBJ2-4|TRBV19
CASSMLTGATKNIQYF
TGTGCCAGTAGTATGCTAACAGGGGCTACCAAAAACATTCAGTACTTC
>.|.|TRBJ1-3|TRBV5-1
CASSLGSFGNTIYF
TGCGCCAGCAGCTTAGGGTCTTTCGGAAACACCATATATTTT
>.|.|TRBJ2-1|TRBV5-6
CASSLTSKNNNEQFF
TGTGCCAGCAGCTTGACGTCCAAAAACAACAATGAGCAGTTCTTC
>.|TRBD2|TRBJ2-2|TRBV27
CASSPSRGLAGVRSTGELFF
TGTGCCAGCAGCCCGAGCCGAGGACTAGCGGGAGTTCGCAGCACCGGGGAGCTGTTTTTT
>.|TRBD1|TRBJ1-2|TRBV20-1
CSARDRVGYTF
TGCAGTGCTAGGGACAGGGTTGGCTACACCTTC
>once|.|TRBJ2-5|TRBV4-1
CASSYHRDHQETQYF
TGCGCCAGCAGCTATCACAGGGACCACCAAGAGACCCAGTACTTC
>.|.|TRBJ1-2|TRBV9
CASSPRDSGHYGYTF
TGTGCCAGCAGCCCCCGGGACTCCGGTCACTATGGCTACACCTTC
>.|TRBD1|TRBJ2-2|TRBV6-5
CASSFDRDPGELFF
TGTGCCAGCAGTTTCGACAGGGATCCCGGGGAGCTGTTTTTT
>once|.|TRBJ2-5|TRBV27
CASSFGPGGGETQYF
.
>.|TRBD1|TRBJ1-1|TRBV7-2
CASRGRTGKTEAFF
TGTGCCAGCAGGGGTAGGACAGGAAAAACTGAAGCTTTCTTT
>.|.|TRBJ2-5|TRBV20-1
CSVGTPQYF
TGCAGTGTCGGGACACCCCAGTACTTC
>.|TRBD2|TRBJ2-7|TRBV11-2
CASSLREGYEQYF
TGTGCCAGCAGCTTGAGGGAGGGCTACGAGCAGTACTTC
>.|.|TRBJ2-1|TRBV6-1
CASSDWTRYNEQFF
TGTGCCAGCAGTGATTGGACGAGGTACAATGAGCAGTTCTTC
>.|.|TRBJ2-3|TRBV27
CASFNPRDTTDTQYF
TGTGCCAGCTTTAATCCCCGGGACACTACAGATACGCAGTATTTT
>.|TRBD2|TRBJ2-5|TRBV5-1
CASSLGLAGGQETQYF
TGCGCCAGCAGCTTGGGACTAGCGGGGGGCCAAGAGACCCAGTACTTC
>.|TRBD1|TRBJ1-5|TRBV2
CASSVKDRGQGQPQHF
TGTGCCAGCAGTGTGAAGGACAGGGGGCAAGGGCAGCCCCAGCATTTT
>.|.|TRBJ1-1|TRBV19
CACSIPGRSTEAFF
TGTGCCTGTAGTATCCCAGGGCGGAGCACTGAAGCTTTCTTT
>.|.|TRBJ1-2|TRBV7-3
CASSLHQGDRNGYTF
TGTGCCAGCAGCTTACATCAGGGTGATAGGAATGGCTACACCTTC
>.|TRBD2|TRBJ2-5|TRBV5-1
CASSLCGGLGTQYF
TGCGCCAGCAGCTTGTGCGGGGGTTTGGGGACCCAGTACTTC
>.|TRBD1|TRBJ1-6|TRBV7-4
CASSSEGTGSPNSPLHF
TGTGCCAGCAGCTCCGAAGGGACAGGGAGCCCCAATTCACCCCTCCACTTT
>.|.|TRBJ2-7|TRBV5-4
CASSYVGREYSYEQYF
TGTGCCAGCAGTTACGTCGGGCGAGAGTACTCCTACGAGCAGTACTTC
>.|.|TRBJ1-1|TRBV7-2
CASRITGGETEAFF
TGTGCCAGCAGGATAACAGGAGGTGAGACTGAAGCTTTCTTT
>.|TRBD2|TRBJ2-3|TRBV5-1
CASSLGAGASTDTQYF
TGCGCCAGCAGCTTGGGAGCGGGGGCGAGCACAGATACGCAGTATTTT
>.|.|TRBJ1-3|TRBV4-2
CASSQDLADVGDTIYF
TGTGCCAGCAGCCAAGATCTGGCGGATGTAGGAGACACCATATATTTT
>.|.|TRBJ1-3|TRBV9
CASSDGLSHSGNTIYF
TGTGCCAGCAGCGACGGACTTTCCCACTCTGGAAACACCATATATTTT
>.|.|TRBJ2-3|TRBV5-4
CASSLARQKSTDTQYF
TGTGCCAGCAGCTTGGCGAGGCAGAAAAGCACAGATACGCAGTATTTT
>.|TRBD1|TRBJ2-7|TRBV5-1
CASSTGQGAYEQYF
TGCGCCAGCAGCACGGGACAGGGTGCCTACGAGCAGTACTTC
>.|.|TRBJ2-7|TRBV10-2
CASSEVSLSSYEQYF
TGCGCCAGCAGTGAGGTGTCTTTAAGCTCCTACGAGCAGTACTTC
>.|.|TRBJ1-2|TRBV30
CACTPVWGPRYGYTF
TGTGCCTGTACCCCCGTTTGGGGGCCTCGGTATGGCTACACCTTC
>.|TRBD2|TRBJ2-1|TRBV4-2
CASSQKASGALSSYNEQFF
TGTGCCAGCAGCCAAAAGGCTAGCGGGGCTTTGAGCTCCTACAATGAGCAGTTCTTC
>.|.|TRBJ1-3|TRBV5-1
CASSRLGGRNTIYF
TGCGCCAGCAGCCGACTGGGGGGAAGAAACACCATATATTTT
>once|TRBD2|TRBJ2-2|TRBV11-3
CASSSPTSGGASGELFF
TGTGCCAGCAGCTCCCCAACTAGCGGGGGGGCTTCCGGGGAGCTGTTTTTT
>.|TRBD1|TRBJ2-2|TRBV6-1
CASSDQDRGLGNTGELFF
TGTGCCAGCAGTGACCAGGACAGGGGTTTAGGGAACACCGGGGAGCTGTTTTTT
>.|.|TRBJ2-4|TRBV10-1
CASSGKLAKNIQYF
TGCGCCAGCAGTGGGAAGCTAGCCAAAAACATTCAGTACTTC
>.|.|TRBJ2-7|TRBV20-1
CSARPNYEQYF
TGCAGTGCTAGACCCAACTACGAGCAGTACTTC
>.|TRBD1|TRBJ2-5|TRBV29-1
CSSRGRETQYF
TGCAGCTCCAGGGGGCGGGAGACCCAGTACTTC
>.|.|TRBJ2-7|TRBV6-1
CASAGQSSYEQYF
TGTGCCAGTGCTGGACAGAGCTCCTACGAGCAGTACTTC
>.|.|TRBJ2-6|TRBV15
CATSRDPAGANVLTF
TGTGCCACCAGCAGAGATCCAGCCGGGGCCAACGTCCTGACTTTC
>.|.|TRBJ1-1|TRBV5-6
CASSLRPTLNTEAFF
TGTGCCAGCAGCTTGCGGCCGACCTTGAACACTGAAGCTTTCTTT
>.|.|TRBJ2-1|TRBV21-1
CASSRKGTWDNEQFF
TGTGCCAGCAGCAGGAAGGGGACTTGGGACAATGAGCAGTTCTTC